The 23 T cell receptor beta chains reported below all come from one sample, sequenced in a study of CD4+ T cells in melanoma. This table comes from immunoSEQ multiplex PCR, and its TCRdb copy is limited to in-frame clones, with some not included. There are some 10,000 clones in the sample; approximately 61% occur only once, and 13% to 15% lies in the top ten. Sequenced input: cells from a culture (not recorded whether cultured in vitro). Receptor source: a human donor with melanoma.

This clone was detected a few times. This chain uses TRBV7-2 with TRBJ1-2; D gene ambiguous. V lost 0 bases, J lost 4 bases, and 12 bases lay in between. The CDR3 sequence is 15 residues long. Germline values: CDR1 SGHTA, CDR2 FQGNSA. The CDR3 DNA is TGTGCCAGCAGCTTAGCGTTCGACCCAGCCTATGGCTACACCTTC. Translated: CASSLAFDPAYGYTF.

This chain connects TRBV30 to TRBJ2-7; D possibly matches TRBD1 or TRBD2 (5 bases each). Germline V gives CDR1 GTSNPN, CDR2 SVGIG (reference sequence). The ends were cut back, 2 bases at V and 9 bases at J, with 14 bases in the middle. This CDR3 contains 12 residues. CDR3 residues: CAWSYGTWGQYF. CDR3 bases: TGTGCCTGGAGTTACGGGACCTGGGGGCAGTACTTC.

V and J are TRBV6-5 and TRBJ2-2, with TRBD1 identical over 9 bases. The trim removed 6 bases at V and 6 bases at J, leaving 2 bases unmatched. Looked up from germline, CDR1 is MNHEY and CDR2 is SVGAGI. CDR3 length equals 13 residues. In nucleotides, the CDR3 is TGTGCCAGCAGGAGGGACAGGGCCGGGGAGCTGTTTTTT. Its translation: CASRRDRAGELFF.

The chain employs TRBV11-2 and TRBJ2-7, with TRBD1 identical over 7 bases. The CDR3 extends over 15 amino acids. CDR1 and CDR2 (germline): SGHAT, FQNNGV. Losses at the gene ends were 4 bases for V and 2 bases for J; bases not matched to a gene: 8. Written as DNA, the CDR3 is TGTGCCAGCAGCTCATACAGGGGATCCGCCTACGAGCAGTACTTC. It translates to CASSSYRGSAYEQYF.

The chain couples TRBV11-2 to TRBJ2-5; D not certain. The CDR3 extends over 13 amino acids. Germline V gene sequence: CDR1 SGHAT, CDR2 FQNNGV. The V end was cut by 2 bases, the J end by 0 bases, with 4 bases between. The CDR3: CASSLSHQETQYF. CDR3 in DNA: TGTGCCAGCAGCTTAAGCCACCAAGAGACCCAGTACTTC.

The V and J genes are TRBV7-2 and TRBJ1-1; 7 bases are a match to TRBD1. With 5 bases clipped from V and 10 bases from J, the junction kept 13 bases outside the gene matches. Germline values: CDR1 SGHTA, CDR2 FQGNSA. This CDR3 region has 14 residues. The CDR3 bases are TGTGCCAGCAGCCCGAACAGGGGTCCCGTCGTAGCTTTCTTT. It specifies CASSPNRGPVVAFF.

The chain recombines TRBV5-1 with TRBJ2-2; D remains ambiguous. V was pared by 1 base and J by 4 bases, with 11 bases between. The CDR3 loop spans 15 amino acids. CDR1 is SGHRS, CDR2 YFSETQ, per germline. CDR3 nucleotide sequence: TGCGCCAGCAGCTTGACGGCCAGCCCCACCGGGGAGCTGTTTTTT. This sequence encodes CASSLTASPTGELFF.

This clone came up a few times. The J gene is TRBJ1-2, the V gene TRBV30, with 7 bases fitting TRBD1. V gave up 7 bases and J gave up 8 bases; unmatched junction bases: 13. CDR3 length equals 13 residues. Germline V gives CDR1 GTSNPN, CDR2 SVGIG (reference sequence). The CDR3 protein is CASLNPYRGGYTF. In nucleotides, the CDR3 is TGTGCCTCCCTAAATCCATACAGGGGCGGCTACACCTTC.

This chain uses TRBV10-3 with TRBJ1-5, with D perhaps matching TRBD1 (5 bases). Germline CDR1 and CDR2: ENHRY and SYGVKD. V lost 6 bases and J lost 3, with 12 bases in between. This CDR3 region has 14 residues. This CDR3 is CAIRGESDNQPQHF. CDR3 nucleotides: TGTGCCATCAGGGGGGAGTCGGACAATCAGCCCCAGCATTTT.

This clone has a single count. The chain links TRBV5-1 to TRBJ2-3; tentative D call: TRBD2 (6 bases). Germline values: CDR1 SGHRS, CDR2 YFSETQ. V dropped 0 bases and J dropped 7 bases, with 18 bases sitting between them. The CDR3 length is 16 residues. The CDR3 loop is CASSLAGLAMGNTQYF. CDR3 bases: TGCGCCAGCAGCTTGGCAGGGCTAGCGATGGGGAATACGCAGTATTTT.

This chain uses TRBV7-8 with TRBJ2-7; maybe TRBD2 (5 bases). The V end lost 5 bases, the J end lost 0 bases, and 14 bases lay between the germline ends. The CDR3 runs to 15 residues. Germline values: CDR1 SGHVS, CDR2 FQNEAQ. In nucleotides, the CDR3 is TGTGCCAGCAGCAAAGGACTCGCAAGCTCCTACGAGCAGTACTTC. It translates to CASSKGLASSYEQYF.

CDR3 sequence reads: CASSVVGGANEKLFF. The CDR3 nucleotides are TGTGCCAGCAGCGTAGTCGGGGGGGCAAATGAAAAACTGTTTTTT. J is TRBJ1-4 and V is TRBV9; D is perhaps TRBD1 (6 bases). The CDR3 length is 15 residues. V lost 0 bases, J lost 5 bases, and 11 bases lay in between. Germline V gene data show CDR1 as SGDLS and CDR2 as YYNGEE.

V is TRBV29-1 and J is TRBJ1-2; D not certain. V dropped 4 bases and J dropped 4 bases, with 10 bases sitting between them. Germline values: CDR1 SQVTM, CDR2 ANQGSEA. The CDR3 loop spans 12 amino acids. CDR3 in amino acids: CSVVVEGYGYTF. In DNA, the CDR3 is TGCAGCGTTGTCGTCGAGGGCTATGGCTACACCTTC.

The chain carries TRBV10-3 and TRBJ1-3; D ambiguous. This CDR3 comprises 12 residues. In germline, CDR1 is ENHRY, CDR2 SYGVKD. Trimming took off 6 bases at V and 2 bases at J, with 5 bases between the two ends. CDR3 loop: CAISRPGNTIYF. The CDR3 nucleotides read TGTGCCATCAGCCGACCTGGAAACACCATATATTTT.

V and J are TRBV6-5 and TRBJ2-2; maybe TRBD1 (5 bases). CDR1 is MNHEY and CDR2 is SVGAGI in the germline V gene. CDR3 length equals 16 residues. V gave up 0 bases and J gave up 5 bases, with 13 bases separating them. The CDR3: CASSYSEAGITGELFF. The CDR3 DNA sequence: TGTGCCAGCAGTTACTCTGAGGCAGGGATAACCGGGGAGCTGTTTTTT.

In the case of this clone: One end of the junction does not line up with germline, which may come from a read error. The chain combines TRBV7-7 with TRBJ2-3; D may correspond to TRBD1 or TRBD2 (5 bases each). The CDR3 runs to 13 residues. Germline CDR1 reads SSHAT; CDR2 reads FNYEAQ (reference sequence). The CDR3 nucleotides read TGTGCTAGCAGCTTGGGGGGCACAGATACGCAGTATTTT. As protein: CASSLGGTDTQYF. The full variable domain, its missing parts supplied by reference TRBV7-7 and TRBJ2-3, is GAGVSQSPRYKVTKRGQDVTLRCDPISSHATLYWYQQALGQGPEFLTYFNYEAQPDKSGLPSDRFSAERPEGSISTLTIQRTEQRDSAMYRCASSLGGTDTQYFGPGTRLTVL.

The rearrangement uses TRBV4-1 and TRBJ1-4; D not resolved. CDR1 MGHRA and CDR2 YSYEKL come from the germline V gene. The CDR3 runs to 17 residues. Trimming took off 4 bases at V and 5 bases at J, with 20 bases between the two ends. This CDR3 reads CASSRSLLPGTNEKLFF. CDR3 coding DNA: TGCGCCAGCAGCCGATCCCTACTTCCGGGTACCAATGAAAAACTGTTTTTT.

V and J are TRBV28 and TRBJ2-3, with 8 bases lining up with TRBD2. The CDR3 sequence is 13 residues long. Looked up from germline, CDR1 is MDHEN and CDR2 is SYDVKM. The V gene end was trimmed by 8 bases and the J gene end by 4 bases; junction bases not matched to a gene: 5. CDR3 nucleotides: TGTGCCAGCGGGACTAGTCTTCCAGATACGCAGTATTTT. It encodes CASGTSLPDTQYF.

The V call is TRBV14, the J call TRBJ2-2; tentative D call: TRBD2 (5 bases). The CDR3 sequence is 15 residues long. Trimming cost V 2 bases and J 5 bases, with 12 bases left between them. Germline assignment: CDR1 SGHDN and CDR2 FVKESK. The CDR3 nucleotides are TGTGCCAGCAGCCAATATCTCCCGGGGACCGGGGAGCTGTTTTTT. It encodes CASSQYLPGTGELFF.

V is TRBV4-1 and J is TRBJ1-1; D is undetermined. Between the trimmed V and J ends, which lost 4 bases and 7 bases, there was a span of 19 bases. This CDR3 has 15 residues. Germline loops: CDR1 MGHRA, CDR2 YSYEKL. CDR3 nucleotide sequence: TGCGCCAGCAGCCGTGGACGCCTCGGAGGTAATGAAGCTTTCTTT. The encoded protein is CASSRGRLGGNEAFF.

A few counts support this clone. This chain uses TRBV6-6 with TRBJ1-2; TRBD1 matches at 8 bases. Looked up from germline, CDR1 is MNHNY and CDR2 is SVGAGI (reference sequence). CDR3 length: 14 amino acids. Unmatched junction bases numbered 7, after V lost 4 bases and J lost 6 bases. The CDR3 sequence is CASSSQGGIDGYTF. The CDR3 DNA follows: TGTGCCAGCAGTTCACAGGGGGGCATAGATGGCTACACCTTC.

V is TRBV6-6 and J is TRBJ1-5, with D possibly TRBD1 on 5 matching bases. Between the trimmed V and J ends, which lost 5 bases and 7 bases, there was a span of 15 bases. There are 14 residues in the CDR3. Germline assignment: CDR1 MNHNY and CDR2 SVGAGI (reference sequence). The CDR3 DNA reads as TGTGCCAGCAGTACCCCCGGGGGAGGGCAGCCCCAGCATTTT. It yields the protein CASSTPGGGQPQHF.

V gene TRBV9 combines with J gene TRBJ2-7, with a possible D match to TRBD1 (6 bases). Trimming left V 0 bases short and J 4 bases short, with 14 bases between. Germline values: CDR1 SGDLS, CDR2 YYNGEE. The CDR3 is 15 amino acids. The CDR3 loop is CASSVATGWEYEQYF. CDR3 nucleotides: TGTGCCAGCAGCGTAGCTACAGGGTGGGAATACGAGCAGTACTTC.